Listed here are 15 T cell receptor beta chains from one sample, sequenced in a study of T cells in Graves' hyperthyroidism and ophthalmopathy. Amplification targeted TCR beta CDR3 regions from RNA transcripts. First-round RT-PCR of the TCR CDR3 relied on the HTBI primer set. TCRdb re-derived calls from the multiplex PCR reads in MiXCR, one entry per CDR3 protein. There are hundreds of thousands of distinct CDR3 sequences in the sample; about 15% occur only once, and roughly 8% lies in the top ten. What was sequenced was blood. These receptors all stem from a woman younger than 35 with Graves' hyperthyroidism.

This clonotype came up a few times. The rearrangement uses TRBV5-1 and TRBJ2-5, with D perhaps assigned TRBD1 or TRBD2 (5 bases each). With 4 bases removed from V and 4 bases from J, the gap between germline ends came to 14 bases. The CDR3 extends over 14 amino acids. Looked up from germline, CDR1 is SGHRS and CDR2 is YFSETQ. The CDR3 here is CASSPQAGTETQYF. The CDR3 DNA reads TGCGCCAGCAGCCCTCAGGCAGGGACAGAGACCCAGTACTTC.

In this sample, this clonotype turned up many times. The CDR3 loop reads CASGLPVGGQFF. The CDR3 DNA is TGTGCTAGTGGTTTGCCCGTAGGCGGGCAGTTCTTC. The chain employs TRBV12-5 and TRBJ2-1; no clear D. With 2 bases removed from V and 12 bases from J, the gap between germline ends came to 11 bases. The CDR3 length is 12 residues. The germline V gene encodes CDR1 LGHNT and CDR2 FRNRAP.

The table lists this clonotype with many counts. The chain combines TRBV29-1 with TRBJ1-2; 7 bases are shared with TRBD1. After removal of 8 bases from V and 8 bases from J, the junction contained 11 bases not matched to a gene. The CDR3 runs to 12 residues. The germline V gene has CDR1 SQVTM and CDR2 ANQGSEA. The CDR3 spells CSFKGGAGGYTF. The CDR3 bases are TGCAGCTTCAAAGGGGGCGCCGGAGGCTACACCTTC.

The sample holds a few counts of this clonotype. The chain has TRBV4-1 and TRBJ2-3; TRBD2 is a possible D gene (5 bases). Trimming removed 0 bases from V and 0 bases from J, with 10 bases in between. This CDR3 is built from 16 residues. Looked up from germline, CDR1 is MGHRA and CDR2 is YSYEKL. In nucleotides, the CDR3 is TGCGCCAGCAGCCAAGAAGATCTAGCTAGCACAGATACGCAGTATTTT. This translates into CASSQEDLASTDTQYF.

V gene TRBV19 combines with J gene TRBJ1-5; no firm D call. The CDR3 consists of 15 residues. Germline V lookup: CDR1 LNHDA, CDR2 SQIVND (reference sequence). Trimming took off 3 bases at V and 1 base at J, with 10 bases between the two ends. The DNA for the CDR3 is TGTGCCAGTAGTATTGGGGTAGGGAGCAATCAGCCCCAGCATTTT. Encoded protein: CASSIGVGSNQPQHF.

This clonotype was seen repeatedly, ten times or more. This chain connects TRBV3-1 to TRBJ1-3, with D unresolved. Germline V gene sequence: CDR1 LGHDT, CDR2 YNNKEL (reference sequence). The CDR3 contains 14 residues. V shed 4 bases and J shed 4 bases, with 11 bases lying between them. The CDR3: CASSRREFGNTIYF. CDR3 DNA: TGTGCCAGCAGCCGTAGGGAATTCGGAAACACCATATATTTT.

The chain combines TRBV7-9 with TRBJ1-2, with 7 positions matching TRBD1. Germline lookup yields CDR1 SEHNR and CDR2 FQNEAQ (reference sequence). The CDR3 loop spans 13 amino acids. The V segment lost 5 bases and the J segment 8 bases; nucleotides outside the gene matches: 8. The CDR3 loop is CASSPGQLRGYTF. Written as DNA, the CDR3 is TGTGCCAGCAGCCCGGGACAGTTGAGAGGCTACACCTTC. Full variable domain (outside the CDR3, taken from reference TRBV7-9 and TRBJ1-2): DTGVSQNPRHKITKRGQNVTFRCDPISEHNRLYWYRQTLGQGPEFLTYFQNEAQLEKSRLLSDRFSAERPKGSFSTLEIQRTEQGDSAMYLCASSPGQLRGYTFGSGTRLTVV.

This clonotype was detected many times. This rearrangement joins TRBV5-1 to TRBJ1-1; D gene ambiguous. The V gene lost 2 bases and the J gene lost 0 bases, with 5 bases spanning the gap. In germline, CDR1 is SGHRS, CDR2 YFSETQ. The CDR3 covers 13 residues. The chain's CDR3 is CASSFDLNTEAFF. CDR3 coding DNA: TGCGCCAGCAGCTTCGACTTGAACACTGAAGCTTTCTTT.

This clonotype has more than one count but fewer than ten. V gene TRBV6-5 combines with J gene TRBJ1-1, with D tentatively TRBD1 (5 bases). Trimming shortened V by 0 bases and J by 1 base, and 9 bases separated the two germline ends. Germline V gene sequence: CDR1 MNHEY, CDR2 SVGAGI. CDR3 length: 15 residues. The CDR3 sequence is CASSYSRGTNTEAFF. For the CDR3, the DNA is TGTGCCAGCAGTTACTCACGGGGGACGAACACTGAAGCTTTCTTT.

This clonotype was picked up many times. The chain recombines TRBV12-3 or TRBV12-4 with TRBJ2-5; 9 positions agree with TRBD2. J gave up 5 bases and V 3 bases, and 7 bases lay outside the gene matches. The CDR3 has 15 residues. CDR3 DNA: TGTGCCAGCAGTTTGGCGCGGGGGGGCCGGGAGACCCAGTACTTC. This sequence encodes CASSLARGGRETQYF.

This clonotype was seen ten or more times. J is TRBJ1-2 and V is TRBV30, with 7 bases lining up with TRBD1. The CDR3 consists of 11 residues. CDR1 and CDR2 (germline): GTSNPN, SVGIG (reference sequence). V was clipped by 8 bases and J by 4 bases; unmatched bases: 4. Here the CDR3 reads CAGTGVYGYTF. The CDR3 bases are TGTGCCGGCACAGGGGTCTATGGCTACACCTTC.

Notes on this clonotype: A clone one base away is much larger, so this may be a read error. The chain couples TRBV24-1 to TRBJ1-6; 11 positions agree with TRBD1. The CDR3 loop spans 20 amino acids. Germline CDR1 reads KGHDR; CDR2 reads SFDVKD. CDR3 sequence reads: CAISDSGTGGAGSYNSPLHF. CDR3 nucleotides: TGTGCCATCAGTGATTCCGGGACAGGGGGAGCGGGTTCCTATAATTCACCCCTCCACTTT.

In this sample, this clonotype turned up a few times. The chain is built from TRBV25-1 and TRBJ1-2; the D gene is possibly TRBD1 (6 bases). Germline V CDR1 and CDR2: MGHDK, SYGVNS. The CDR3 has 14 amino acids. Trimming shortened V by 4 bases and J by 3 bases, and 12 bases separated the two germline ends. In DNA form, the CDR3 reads TGTGCCAGCAGTGGGACAGATCTTTACTATGGCTACACCTTC. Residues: CASSGTDLYYGYTF.

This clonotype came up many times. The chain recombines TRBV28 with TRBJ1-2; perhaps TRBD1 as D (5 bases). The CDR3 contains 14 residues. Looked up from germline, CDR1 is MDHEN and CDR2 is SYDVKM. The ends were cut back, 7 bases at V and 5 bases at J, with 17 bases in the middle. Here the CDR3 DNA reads TGTGCCAGCACCCGGCCGGACACGGATTATGGCTACACCTTC. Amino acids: CASTRPDTDYGYTF.

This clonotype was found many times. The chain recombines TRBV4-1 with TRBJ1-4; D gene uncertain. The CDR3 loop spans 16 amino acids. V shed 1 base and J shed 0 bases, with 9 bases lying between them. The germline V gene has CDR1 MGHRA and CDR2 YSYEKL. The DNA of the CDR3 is TGCGCCAGCAGCCAAGGCACAGCCTCAACTAATGAAAAACTGTTTTTT. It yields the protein CASSQGTASTNEKLFF.